These 21 T cell receptor beta chains came from one sample sequenced in a study. One entry per CDR3 protein results from TCRdb running MiXCR on the 5' RACE reads. Here the sample spans 62,000 or so distinct CDR3 sequences, roughly 28% being singletons. Cells sorted as Tregs were CD4+, CD25+ and CD127-/low. What was sequenced was tumor-infiltrating Tregs sorted from the breast tumor. These receptors were taken from a female donor with breast cancer.

This clonotype has a count of ten or more. The rearrangement links TRBV28 to TRBJ2-3; D possibly matches TRBD1 or TRBD2 (5 bases each). This CDR3 has 14 amino acids. Trimming left V 5 bases short and J 5 bases short, with 14 bases between. Germline V gene sequence: CDR1 MDHEN, CDR2 SYDVKM. DNA of the CDR3: TGTGCCAGCAGTCGATCAGGGAGTGGAGATACGCAGTATTTT. Translated, it gives CASSRSGSGDTQYF.

The chain uses TRBV7-2 and TRBJ2-5; no clear D. There are 13 residues in the CDR3. V lost 5 bases and J lost 2, with 9 bases in between. The germline V gene encodes CDR1 SGHTA and CDR2 FQGNSA. CDR3 DNA sequence: TGTACCAGCAGCCTAAAAGGTCAAGAGACCCAGTACTTC. Amino acids: CTSSLKGQETQYF.

This clonotype was detected only a few times. The J gene is TRBJ1-2, the V gene TRBV10-3, with D possibly TRBD1 on 5 matching bases. With 4 bases removed from V and 3 bases from J, the gap between germline ends came to 18 bases. The CDR3 loop spans 16 amino acids. Germline V gene lookup returns CDR1 ENHRY and CDR2 SYGVKD. CDR3 residues: CAISAPGTLSDYGYTF. The CDR3 DNA follows: TGTGCCATCAGTGCCCCTGGGACCCTGAGTGACTATGGCTACACCTTC.

Regarding this clonotype: A much larger clone lies one base from this, so it may be a read error. This rearrangement joins TRBV18 to TRBJ1-3; no clear D. Germline CDR1 reads KGHSH; CDR2 reads LQKENI. There are 15 residues in the CDR3. This chain's CDR3 is CASSPNHRSRNTIYF. The CDR3 nucleotides are TGTGCCAGCTCACCAAATCACCGCTCTAGAAACACCATATATTTT. Supplemented by reference TRBV18 and TRBJ1-3, the full variable domain reads NAGVMQNPRHLVRRRGQEARLRCSPMKGHSHVYWYRQLPEEGLKFMVYLQKENIIDESGMPKERFSAEFPKEGPSILRIQQVVRGDSAAYFCASSPNHRSRNTIYFGEGSWLTVV.

This clonotype showed up just a few times. This chain connects TRBV6-5 to TRBJ1-1, with 9 bases aligning to TRBD1. The CDR3 sequence is 15 residues long. Germline-derived CDR1 and CDR2 are MNHEY and SVGAGI. Unmatched junction bases numbered 7, after V lost 7 bases and J lost 1 base. The DNA for the CDR3 is TGTGCCAGCACCCCCCGACAGGGGGGGAACACTGAAGCTTTCTTT. Its protein is CASTPRQGGNTEAFF.

This clonotype was seen a few times. V gene TRBV5-1 combines with J gene TRBJ2-2, with 7 bases fitting TRBD2. The CDR3 consists of 15 residues. V lost 1 base, J lost 1 base, and 1 base stayed unmatched. The germline gives CDR1 SGHRS, CDR2 YFSETQ. In nucleotides, the CDR3 is TGCGCCAGCAGCTTGCAGCGGGGGAACACCGGGGAGCTGTTTTTT. It yields the protein CASSLQRGNTGELFF. The variable domain in full, with the rest retrieved from reference TRBV5-1 and TRBJ2-2, is KAGVTQTPRYLIKTRGQQVTLSCSPISGHRSVSWYQQTPGQGLQFLFEYFSETQRNKGNFPGRFSGRQFSNSRSEMNVSTLELGDSALYLCASSLQRGNTGELFFGEGSRLTVL.

This clonotype was found a few times. The chain joins TRBV5-1 to TRBJ1-2; a weak D match, TRBD1 (5 bases). The germline V and J ends were trimmed by 0 bases and 6 bases, with 6 bases remaining between them. The CDR3 length is 12 residues. Germline assignment: CDR1 SGHRS and CDR2 YFSETQ. CDR3: CASSLDRNGYTF. Here the CDR3 DNA reads TGCGCCAGCAGCTTGGACAGGAATGGCTACACCTTC.

Here the CDR3 reads CASSLLGRETQYF. In DNA form, the CDR3 reads TGTGCCAGCAGTTTACTAGGGCGGGAGACCCAGTACTTC. The chain combines TRBV28 with TRBJ2-5; unclear D gene. V lost 2 bases to trimming and J lost 5 bases, with 9 bases between them. Looked up from germline, CDR1 is MDHEN and CDR2 is SYDVKM. The CDR3 length is 13 residues.

The V call is TRBV7-3, the J call TRBJ2-7; D unclear. The V gene's germline CDR1 is SGHTA and CDR2 FQGTGA. Trimming removed 1 base from V and 0 bases from J, with 7 bases in between. The CDR3 contains 14 residues. CDR3 nucleotides: TGTGCCAGCAGCTTAATGGCTAGCTCCTACGAGCAGTACTTC. Its protein product is CASSLMASSYEQYF.

The chain carries TRBV4-1 and TRBJ2-1; 8 bases are a match to TRBD1. The CDR3 runs 14 residues. Germline values: CDR1 MGHRA, CDR2 YSYEKL. Trimming at V came to 6 bases and at J to 4 bases, leaving 5 bases not matched to a gene. The CDR3 loop is CASRGTGAYNEQFF. CDR3 in DNA: TGCGCCAGCAGAGGGACAGGAGCTTACAATGAGCAGTTCTTC.

This clonotype was recorded a few times. Here the CDR3 omits its conserved ending phenylalanine or tryptophan, so a read error is the likely source. V usage is TRBV9 and J usage is TRBJ1-1; TRBD1 is a possible D gene (6 bases). The CDR3 is made up of 15 amino acids. Trimming removed 4 bases from V and 0 bases from J, with 13 bases in between. Germline-derived CDR1 and CDR2 are SGDLS and YYNGEE. The CDR3 DNA is TGTGCCAGCAGCACCCAACAGGGCGTGAACACTGAAGCTTTCTCT. Translation gives CASSTQQGVNTEAFS.

The V and J genes are TRBV28 and TRBJ2-2; D might be TRBD1 (6 bases). The CDR3 is 15 residues long. V was cut by 3 bases and J by 7 bases, with 15 bases left in between. Per germline, CDR1 MDHEN and CDR2 SYDVKM. The CDR3 DNA is TGTGCCAGCAGTTTGTCCGCAGGGGCCGGCGGGGAGCTGTTTTTT. Translated, it gives CASSLSAGAGGELFF.

This clonotype has ten or more counts. The chain joins TRBV6-1 to TRBJ1-2; D not certain. V lost 7 bases and J lost 1, with 16 bases in between. There are 15 residues in the CDR3. The germline gives CDR1 MNHNS, CDR2 SASEGT. The DNA for the CDR3 is TGTGCCAGCACTAAGACTCCCGGAGGTAACTATGGCTACACCTTC. Translation: CASTKTPGGNYGYTF.

This clonotype was seen only a few times. V and J are TRBV20-1 and TRBJ2-2; 8 bases line up with TRBD1. The CDR3 extends over 14 amino acids. Germline V CDR1 and CDR2: DFQATT, SNEGSKA (reference sequence). The V gene end was trimmed by 3 bases and the J gene end by 7 bases; junction bases not matched to a gene: 7. This chain's CDR3 is CSASRQGIGGELFF. The DNA for the CDR3 is TGCAGTGCTAGCCGACAGGGGATCGGCGGGGAGCTGTTTTTT.

A note on this clonotype: The conserved phenylalanine or tryptophan normally closing the CDR3 is absent here, so this likely arose from a read error. No DNA is shown, since the ends of the CDR3 on it are uncertain; the CDR3 is the one TCRdb lists. V gene TRBV4-1 combines with J gene TRBJ1-1. CDR1 MGHRA and CDR2 YSYEKL come from the germline V gene. The CDR3 region is 14 residues in length, termini included. The CDR3 region is CARRDVGKKTEAGG.

V is TRBV6-5 and J is TRBJ2-7; D is perhaps TRBD1 (6 bases). CDR1 is MNHEY and CDR2 is SVGAGI in the germline V gene. CDR3 size: 15 residues. The germline V and J ends were trimmed by 5 bases and 5 bases, with 19 bases remaining between them. CDR3 sequence: CASSRRTEGLHEQYF. CDR3 sequence (DNA): TGTGCCAGCAGTCGGCGGACAGAGGGGCTCCACGAGCAGTACTTC.

This clonotype was detected a few times. Just one base apart from a much larger clone, this may be a read error. This chain links TRBV29-1 with TRBJ2-3; D is perhaps TRBD2 (5 bases). The CDR3 extends over 14 amino acids. The germline V gene has CDR1 SQVTM and CDR2 ANQGSEA. The CDR3 is CSVDGPSSADAQYF. CDR3 bases: TGCAGCGTGGACGGCCCTAGCTCCGCAGATGCGCAGTATTTT.

This clonotype was recorded many times. This chain links TRBV10-1 with TRBJ1-1, with 10 bases identical to TRBD1. This CDR3 has 13 residues. CDR1 and CDR2 (germline): WNHNN, SYGVQD (reference sequence). J was trimmed by 1 base and V by 8 bases; bases with no gene match: 1. The CDR3, as DNA: TGCGCCAGCGGGACAGGGGCGAACACTGAAGCTTTCTTT. Its protein product is CASGTGANTEAFF.

As DNA, the CDR3 is TGTGCCAGCAGCTTGACCCTTCCAGGGGGCGCGAACACCGGGGAGCTGTTTTTT. Translating it yields CASSLTLPGGANTGELFF. This sequence joins TRBV7-6 and TRBJ2-2, with TRBD1 identical over 8 bases. Germline CDR1 and CDR2: SGHVS and FNYEAQ. This CDR3 has 18 amino acids. V was clipped by 3 bases and J by 0 bases; unmatched bases: 9.

Of note for this clonotype: This may be a read error: a much more frequent sequence differs by one nucleotide. As DNA, the CDR3 is TGCGCCAGCAGCCTACAGGGGAGGAAAAAAGAGACCCAGTACTTC. Encoded protein: CASSLQGRKKETQYF. The rearrangement uses TRBV5-1 and TRBJ2-5; a possible D gene is TRBD1 (7 bases). The V end was cut by 4 bases, the J end by 3 bases, with 16 bases between. Germline lookup yields CDR1 SGHRS and CDR2 YFSETQ. This CDR3 contains 15 residues. Based on the CDR3 plus reference TRBV5-1 and TRBJ2-5, the full variable domain is KAGVTQTPRYLIKTRGQQVTLSCSPISGHRSVSWYQQTPGQGLQFLFEYFSETQRNKGNFPGRFSGRQFSNSRSEMNVSTLELGDSALYLCASSLQGRKKETQYFGPGTRLLVL.

V gene TRBV4-2 combines with J gene TRBJ2-3; perhaps TRBD2 as D (6 bases). The CDR3 is made up of 15 amino acids. V was clipped by 4 bases and J by 1 base, with 12 bases between them. Germline CDR1 LGHNA, CDR2 YNFKEQ. The CDR3 sequence is CASSPSGEGTDTQYF. CDR3 sequence (DNA): TGTGCCAGCAGCCCTTCGGGGGAAGGCACAGATACGCAGTATTTT.